Below are 32 T cell receptor beta chains sequenced from a single sample in a study of radiotherapy plus CTLA-4 blockade in lung cancer. Profiling relied on immunoSEQ multiplex PCR, and the TCRdb table lists in-frame clones only, not all of them. Among 50,000 to 60,000 clones listed, 65% to 80% were seen once. Sequencing used peripheral blood, obtained from a patient treated with radiotherapy plus ipilimumab. These TCRs come from a human donor with non-small cell lung cancer who had a complete response to radiotherapy plus ipilimumab.

The chain joins TRBV29-1 to TRBJ1-2, with no clear D. V lost 7 bases, J lost 4 bases, and 13 bases lay in between. This CDR3 comprises 12 residues. Per germline, CDR1 SQVTM and CDR2 ANQGSEA. Written as DNA, the CDR3 is TGCAGCGGTGAGTCTCTCAGCTATGGCTACACCTTC. Residues: CSGESLSYGYTF.

J is TRBJ1-1 and V is TRBV9, with D unclear. This CDR3 has 15 residues. V was trimmed by 0 bases and J by 0 bases, leaving 9 bases between them. CDR1 SGDLS and CDR2 YYNGEE come from the germline V gene. The CDR3 DNA sequence: TGTGCCAGCAGCGTAGGGCTGGGCATGAACACTGAAGCTTTCTTT. Translating gives CASSVGLGMNTEAFF.

The chain recombines TRBV7-9 with TRBJ1-1, with D maybe TRBD1 (5 bases). The CDR3 sequence is 16 residues long. V shed 5 bases and J shed 3 bases, with 19 bases lying between them. Per germline, CDR1 SEHNR and CDR2 FQNEAQ (reference sequence). CDR3 loop: CASSIRRGGWDTEAFF. CDR3 DNA sequence: TGTGCCAGCAGCATCAGAAGGGGAGGGTGGGACACTGAAGCTTTCTTT.

V and J are TRBV10-1 and TRBJ2-3, with 8 bases aligning to TRBD2. The V gene end was trimmed by 2 bases and the J gene end by 3 bases; junction bases not matched to a gene: 10. The CDR3 is 17 amino acids. Germline V gene sequence: CDR1 WNHNN, CDR2 SYGVQD (reference sequence). CDR3 loop: CASSEMGLGSNTDTQYF. CDR3 nucleotide sequence: TGCGCCAGCAGTGAGATGGGACTAGGCTCGAATACAGATACGCAGTATTTT.

The V call is TRBV30, the J call TRBJ1-2; possible D gene TRBD1, 6 bases. The germline V gene encodes CDR1 GTSNPN and CDR2 SVGIG (reference sequence). V was pared by 2 bases and J by 1 base, with 11 bases between. This CDR3 comprises 14 residues. Here the CDR3 reads CAWSLVGGNYGYTF. For the CDR3, the DNA is TGTGCCTGGAGTCTTGTAGGGGGTAACTATGGCTACACCTTC.

This clone was detected only once. J is TRBJ1-1 and V is TRBV6-5, with a possible D match to TRBD1 (6 bases). V was trimmed by 8 bases and J by 10 bases, leaving 23 bases between them. This CDR3 spans 14 amino acids. Germline V lookup: CDR1 MNHEY, CDR2 SVGAGI. CDR3 region: CASARYGTSGGAFF. The CDR3 nucleotides read TGTGCCAGCGCGCGATACGGGACATCGGGGGGAGCTTTCTTT.

This clone was found once. V is TRBV19 and J is TRBJ2-2, with D possibly being TRBD1 (5 bases). Germline CDR1 is LNHDA and CDR2 is SQIVND (reference sequence). Trimming shortened V by 4 bases and J by 4 bases, and 16 bases separated the two germline ends. The CDR3 is made up of 16 amino acids. DNA for the CDR3: TGTGCCAGTAGTAGGTACAGGCCTTCGGTCACCGGGGAGCTGTTTTTT. Amino acid sequence: CASSRYRPSVTGELFF.

The rearrangement joins TRBV5-1 to TRBJ2-6; no definite D call. Trimming removed 3 bases at V and 4 bases at J, with 14 bases between. CDR3 length: 16 residues. Germline CDR1 is SGHRS and CDR2 is YFSETQ. The CDR3 sequence: CASSSLGKPGANVLTF. Here the CDR3 DNA reads TGCGCCAGCAGCTCGCTTGGTAAGCCAGGGGCCAACGTCCTGACTTTC.

V is TRBV5-4 and J is TRBJ2-7; 9 nucleotides agree with TRBD1. The trim removed 2 bases at V and 1 base at J, leaving 4 bases unmatched. Germline CDR1 SGHNT, CDR2 YYREEE (reference sequence). The CDR3 extends over 15 amino acids. CDR3 loop: CASSLGTGPSYEQYV. CDR3 DNA: TGTGCCAGCAGCTTAGGGACAGGGCCTTCCTACGAGCAGTACGTC.

The chain combines TRBV30 with TRBJ1-4; D may be TRBD1 (6 bases). Germline CDR1 GTSNPN, CDR2 SVGIG (reference sequence). Trimming took off 2 bases at V and 8 bases at J, with 15 bases between the two ends. The CDR3 sequence is 14 residues long. The CDR3 nucleotides are TGTGCCTGGAGTTGGGTAGGGAGGGGGGAAAAACTGTTTTTT. This gives the protein CAWSWVGRGEKLFF.

This clone was detected only a few times. V gene TRBV7-2 combines with J gene TRBJ1-5, with a tentative D call TRBD1 (6 bases). Germline CDR1 is SGHTA and CDR2 is FQGNSA. V lost 5 bases to trimming and J lost 7 bases, with 12 bases between them. CDR3 length: 13 amino acids. CDR3: CASSPKGGQPQHF. The CDR3 nucleotides read TGTGCCAGCAGCCCCAAAGGGGGACAGCCCCAGCATTTT.

V and J are TRBV9 and TRBJ1-6; no definite D call. In germline, CDR1 is SGDLS, CDR2 YYNGEE. This CDR3 is built from 13 residues. V was pared by 0 bases and J by 7 bases, with 5 bases between. The DNA for the CDR3 is TGTGCCAGCAGCGTAGAACGGAATTCACCCCTCCACTTT. Translated, it gives CASSVERNSPLHF. The complete variable domain, with remaining parts taken from reference TRBV9 and TRBJ1-6, reads DSGVTQTPKHLITATGQRVTLRCSPRSGDLSVYWYQQSLDQGLQFLIQYYNGEERAKGNILERFSAQQFPDLHSELNLSSLELGDSALYFCASSVERNSPLHFGNGTRLTVT.

The V and J genes are TRBV19 and TRBJ1-3; TRBD1 matches at 8 bases. The CDR3 has 17 amino acids. V was clipped by 3 bases and J by 1 base; unmatched bases: 8. Germline-derived CDR1 and CDR2 are LNHDA and SQIVND (reference sequence). Here the CDR3 reads CASSIGQGLISGNTIYF. For the CDR3, the DNA is TGTGCCAGTAGTATTGGACAGGGACTTATTTCTGGAAACACCATATATTTT. The full variable domain, completed using reference TRBV19 and TRBJ1-3, is DGGITQSPKYLFRKEGQNVTLSCEQNLNHDAMYWYRQDPGQGLRLIYYSQIVNDFQKGDIAEGYSVSREKKESFPLTVTSAQKNPTAFYLCASSIGQGLISGNTIYFGEGSWLTVV.

DNA for the CDR3: TGCAGCGTTGACTCAGCTAACTATGGCTACACCTTC. It encodes CSVDSANYGYTF. The chain uses TRBV29-1 and TRBJ1-2, with D uncertain. V lost 3 bases and J 0 bases, leaving 5 bases between the germline ends. Germline CDR1 and CDR2: SQVTM and ANQGSEA. This CDR3 is 12 amino acids long.

The chain is built from TRBV7-2 and TRBJ1-5; D not certain. V was cut by 3 bases and J by 0 bases, with 9 bases left in between. This CDR3 comprises 15 residues. The germline gives CDR1 SGHTA, CDR2 FQGNSA. CDR3 protein: CASSFTRDSNQPQHF. DNA of the CDR3: TGTGCCAGCAGCTTTACACGGGATAGCAATCAGCCCCAGCATTTT.

The chain links TRBV5-1 to TRBJ2-4; 7 nucleotides line up with TRBD1. The CDR3 loop spans 17 amino acids. V lost 3 bases, J lost 1 base, and 10 bases stayed unmatched. CDR1 SGHRS and CDR2 YFSETQ come from the germline V gene. CDR3 in amino acids: CASSSLGSGGAKNIQYF. In DNA, the CDR3 is TGCGCCAGCAGCTCCCTCGGGTCAGGGGGTGCCAAAAACATTCAGTACTTC.

The rearrangement uses TRBV5-1 and TRBJ2-1; D perhaps matches TRBD2 (7 bases). CDR3 length: 15 residues. V shed 1 base and J shed 6 bases, with 14 bases lying between them. CDR1 is SGHRS and CDR2 is YFSETQ in the germline V gene. Here the CDR3 DNA reads TGCGCCAGCAGCTTGAGTGGGGGGGCCGGCAATGAGCAGTTCTTC. Translated, it gives CASSLSGGAGNEQFF.

V gene TRBV7-8 combines with J gene TRBJ2-5; 14 bases agree with TRBD2. Per the germline V gene, CDR1 is SGHVS and CDR2 is FQNEAQ. J lost 2 bases, V lost 5 bases, and 7 bases had no gene match. This CDR3 spans 17 amino acids. Written as DNA, the CDR3 is TGTGCCAGCAGCCCCGGGGGACTAGCGGGGGTACAAGAGACCCAGTACTTC. It yields the protein CASSPGGLAGVQETQYF. Combining the CDR3 with reference TRBV7-8 and TRBJ2-5 gives the whole variable domain GAGVSQSPRYKVAKRGQDVALRCDPISGHVSLFWYQQALGQGPEFLTYFQNEAQLDKSGLPSDRFFAERPEGSVSTLKIQRTQQEDSAVYLCASSPGGLAGVQETQYFGPGTRLLVL.

V is TRBV4-1 and J is TRBJ2-5; weak D call: TRBD2 (5 bases). The DNA end is a closer match to TRBJ2-7, so the J assignment may be wrong. This CDR3 comprises 16 residues. Germline CDR1 MGHRA, CDR2 YSYEKL. As DNA, the CDR3 is TGCGCCAGCAGCCAAGGAGCGGCATGGACCCTCTACGAGCAGTACTTC. Translating it yields CASSQGAAWTLYEQYF.

The chain has TRBV19 and TRBJ1-4; the D gene is possibly TRBD1 (5 bases). The CDR3 extends over 15 amino acids. Germline V gene data show CDR1 as LNHDA and CDR2 as SQIVND (reference sequence). Trimming stripped 2 bases from V and 7 bases from J, with 14 bases between. This CDR3 is CASSILGRQTEKLFF. In DNA form, the CDR3 reads TGTGCCAGTAGTATATTGGGCCGACAGACTGAAAAACTGTTTTTT.

The chain has TRBV7-2 and TRBJ2-1, with D tentatively TRBD2 (5 bases). The CDR3 is 16 residues long. Trimming stripped 2 bases from V and 6 bases from J, with 17 bases between. CDR1 is SGHTA, CDR2 FQGNSA, per germline. The CDR3 loop reads CASSLRGSYTPNEQFF. In DNA, the CDR3 is TGTGCCAGCAGCTTACGGGGTTCATATACTCCCAATGAGCAGTTCTTC. The full variable domain, completed using reference TRBV7-2 and TRBJ2-1, is GAGVSQSPSNKVTEKGKDVELRCDPISGHTALYWYRQSLGQGLEFLIYFQGNSAPDKSGLPSDRFSAERTGGSVSTLTIQRTQQEDSAVYLCASSLRGSYTPNEQFFGPGTRLTVL.

In its sample, this clone was seen a few times. V and J are TRBV7-9 and TRBJ1-3; D unresolved. This CDR3 region has 17 residues. CDR1 and CDR2 from the germline V gene are SEHNR and FQNEAQ (reference sequence). The germline V and J ends were trimmed by 3 bases and 0 bases, with 15 bases remaining between them. The DNA of the CDR3 is TGTGCCAGCAGCTTTCCGCCGGGAAAATCCTCTGGAAACACCATATATTTT. Translating it yields CASSFPPGKSSGNTIYF.

The V gene is TRBV7-9, the J gene TRBJ2-5; D perhaps matches TRBD1 (7 bases). Germline V gene lookup returns CDR1 SEHNR and CDR2 FQNEAQ (reference sequence). V was trimmed by 5 bases and J by 4 bases, leaving 17 bases between them. This CDR3 is 15 amino acids long. The CDR3: CASSPRQGGGETQYF. CDR3 nucleotides: TGTGCCAGCAGCCCACGACAGGGAGGAGGAGAGACCCAGTACTTC. Supplemented by reference TRBV7-9 and TRBJ2-5, the full variable domain reads DTGVSQNPRHKITKRGQNVTFRCDPISEHNRLYWYRQTLGQGPEFLTYFQNEAQLEKSRLLSDRFSAERPKGSFSTLEIQRTEQGDSAMYLCASSPRQGGGETQYFGPGTRLLVL.

The chain uses TRBV2 and TRBJ2-2; 13 nucleotides agree with TRBD2. CDR1 and CDR2 from the germline V gene are SNHLY and FYNNEI. The CDR3 totals 16 residues. With 6 bases clipped from V and 7 bases from J, the junction kept 8 bases outside the gene matches. CDR3 region: CASSGEGTSGVGELFF. The CDR3 DNA reads as TGTGCCAGCAGCGGAGAAGGGACTAGCGGGGTCGGGGAGCTGTTTTTT.

The rearrangement links TRBV19 to TRBJ2-7, with D hard to call. CDR1 is LNHDA and CDR2 is SQIVND in the germline V gene (reference sequence). The CDR3 totals 13 residues. V was trimmed by 2 bases and J by 9 bases, leaving 14 bases between them. The CDR3 here is CASSIRGFEVQYF. The CDR3 DNA is TGTGCCAGTAGTATACGAGGATTTGAAGTGCAGTACTTC.

The chain joins TRBV30 to TRBJ1-2, with 8 bases identical to TRBD1. Germline values: CDR1 GTSNPN, CDR2 SVGIG (reference sequence). V was pared by 0 bases and J by 2 bases, with 2 bases of the junction left unmatched. The CDR3 is made up of 14 amino acids. CDR3 nucleotides: TGTGCCTGGAGTGTACAGGGGGGGAACTATGGCTACACCTTC. It codes for CAWSVQGGNYGYTF.

V gene TRBV2 combines with J gene TRBJ2-7; TRBD2 agrees at 10 bases. Germline-derived CDR1 and CDR2 are SNHLY and FYNNEI. The V segment lost 10 bases and the J segment 6 bases; nucleotides outside the gene matches: 12. This CDR3 region has 14 residues. CDR3 coding DNA: TGTGCCACCCAACCTAGCGGGAGAGGCGCCGAGCAGTACGTC. This codes for CATQPSGRGAEQYV.

The genes are TRBV4-3 and TRBJ2-1, with 13 bases aligning to TRBD2. J was trimmed by 3 bases and V by 4 bases; bases with no gene match: 9. From germline, CDR1 is LGHNA and CDR2 YSLEER. This CDR3 has 18 residues. The CDR3 sequence: CASSRGLAGARGYNEQFF. The CDR3 bases are TGCGCCAGCAGCCGCGGACTAGCGGGAGCGAGGGGCTACAATGAGCAGTTCTTC.

This chain links TRBV6-1 with TRBJ2-7; 8 bases are a match to TRBD2. Trimming at V came to 7 bases and at J to 6 bases, leaving 11 bases not matched to a gene. The germline gives CDR1 MNHNS, CDR2 SASEGT. The CDR3 sequence is 14 residues long. This CDR3 reads CASTQLAGPSEQYV. CDR3 in DNA: TGTGCCAGCACCCAATTAGCGGGACCGTCCGAGCAGTACGTC.

This clone was counted once. DNA for the CDR3: TGCGCCAGCAGCTCAGACAGGGGAGGCTATGGCTACACCTTC. Its protein is CASSSDRGGYGYTF. The chain is built from TRBV5-1 and TRBJ1-2; TRBD1 matches 8 bases. The V gene's germline CDR1 is SGHRS and CDR2 YFSETQ. J lost 4 bases, V lost 3 bases, and 5 bases had no gene match. This CDR3 region has 14 residues. The complete variable domain, with remaining parts taken from reference TRBV5-1 and TRBJ1-2, reads KAGVTQTPRYLIKTRGQQVTLSCSPISGHRSVSWYQQTPGQGLQFLFEYFSETQRNKGNFPGRFSGRQFSNSRSEMNVSTLELGDSALYLCASSSDRGGYGYTFGSGTRLTVV.

The CDR3 DNA sequence: TGTGCCAGTACCGTAGTGGGGGGTAGCAATCAGCCCCAGCATTTT. Amino acid sequence: CASTVVGGSNQPQHF. The chain is built from TRBV19 and TRBJ1-5, with D possibly being TRBD1 (5 bases). Deletions cut 7 bases from V and 0 bases from J, with 13 bases between. The CDR3 totals 15 residues. Germline lookup yields CDR1 LNHDA and CDR2 SQIVND (reference sequence).

The V and J genes are TRBV19 and TRBJ1-6; tentatively, D is TRBD1 (6 bases). Deletions cut 8 bases from V and 0 bases from J, with 14 bases between. Germline V gene lookup returns CDR1 LNHDA and CDR2 SQIVND (reference sequence). There are 16 residues in the CDR3. CDR3 DNA: TGTGCCAGTGGAAACAGGGCAAGCTCCTATAATTCACCCCTCCACTTT. This encodes CASGNRASSYNSPLHF.